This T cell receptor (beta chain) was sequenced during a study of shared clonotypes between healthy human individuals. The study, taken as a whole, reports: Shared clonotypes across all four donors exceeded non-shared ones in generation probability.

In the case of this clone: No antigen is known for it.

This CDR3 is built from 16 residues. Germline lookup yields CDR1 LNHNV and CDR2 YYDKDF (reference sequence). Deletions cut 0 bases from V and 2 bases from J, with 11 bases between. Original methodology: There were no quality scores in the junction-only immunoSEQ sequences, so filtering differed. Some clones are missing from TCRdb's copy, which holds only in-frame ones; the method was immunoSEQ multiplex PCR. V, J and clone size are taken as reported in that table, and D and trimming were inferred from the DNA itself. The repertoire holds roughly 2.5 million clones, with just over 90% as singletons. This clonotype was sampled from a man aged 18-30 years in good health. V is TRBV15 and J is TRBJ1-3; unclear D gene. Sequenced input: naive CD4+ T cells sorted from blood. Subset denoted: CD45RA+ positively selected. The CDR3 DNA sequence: TGTGCCACCAGCAGAGATGGGCCAGGCGCTGGAAACACCATATATTTT. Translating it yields CATSRDGPGAGNTIYF.